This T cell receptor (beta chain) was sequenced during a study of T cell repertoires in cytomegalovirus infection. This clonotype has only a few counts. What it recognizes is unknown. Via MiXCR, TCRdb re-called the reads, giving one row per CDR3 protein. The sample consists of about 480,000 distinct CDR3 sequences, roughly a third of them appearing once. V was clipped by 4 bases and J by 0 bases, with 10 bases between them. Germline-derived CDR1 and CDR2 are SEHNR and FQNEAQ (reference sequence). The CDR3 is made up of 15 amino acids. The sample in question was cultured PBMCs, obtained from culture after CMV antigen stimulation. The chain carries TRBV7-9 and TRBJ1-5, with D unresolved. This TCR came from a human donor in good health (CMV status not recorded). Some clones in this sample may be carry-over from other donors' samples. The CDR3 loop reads CASSSERVSNQPQHF. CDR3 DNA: TGTGCCAGCAGCTCCGAAAGAGTTAGCAATCAGCCCCAGCATTTT.